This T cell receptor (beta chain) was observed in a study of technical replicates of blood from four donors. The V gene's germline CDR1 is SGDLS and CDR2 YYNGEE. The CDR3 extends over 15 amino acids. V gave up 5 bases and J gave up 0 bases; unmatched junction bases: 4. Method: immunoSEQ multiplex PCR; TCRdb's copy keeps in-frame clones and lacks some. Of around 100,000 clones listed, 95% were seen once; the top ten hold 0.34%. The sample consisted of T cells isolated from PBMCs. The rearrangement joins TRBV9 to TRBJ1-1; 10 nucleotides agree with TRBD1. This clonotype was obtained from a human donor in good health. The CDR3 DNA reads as TGTGCCAGCAGTCCGGGACAGGGGTTGAACACTGAAGCTTTCTTT. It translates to CASSPGQGLNTEAFF.